Following are 26 T cell receptor beta chains from one sample sequenced in a study of cytomegalovirus exposure and HLA in healthy donors. Vbeta (60) and Jbeta (13) primers were used in the PCR. Data came from immunoSEQ multiplex PCR; TCRdb stores just in-frame clones and leaves some out. The table lists about 160,000 clones, more than 70% of them singletons. The sequencing sample was made of PBMCs. The receptor source for this set is a man aged 25 to 45 in good health and CMV-seronegative.

This clone appeared once. The genes are TRBV7-6 and TRBJ2-2, with 7 nucleotides matching TRBD1. The CDR3 loop spans 18 amino acids. CDR1 is SGHVS and CDR2 is FNYEAQ in the germline V gene. V shed 4 bases, J shed 5 bases, and the junction held 16 bases outside the gene matches. CDR3 sequence: CASSSAPGTETWTGELFF. CDR3 coding DNA: TGTGCCAGCAGCTCCGCCCCCGGGACAGAAACATGGACCGGGGAGCTGTTTTTT.

This sequence joins TRBV5-4 and TRBJ1-2, with D perhaps matching TRBD1 (5 bases). This CDR3 comprises 13 residues. CDR1 is SGHNT, CDR2 YYREEE, per germline (reference sequence). V lost 3 bases and J 7 bases, leaving 13 bases between the germline ends. The CDR3: CASSWPQGSGYTF. CDR3 nucleotides: TGTGCCAGCAGCTGGCCCCAGGGAAGTGGCTACACCTTC.

This clone has only one observation. CDR3 sequence: CASSNTPGTSGKSEGPGELFF. The CDR3 DNA sequence: TGTGCCAGCAGTAACACCCCCGGGACTAGCGGGAAAAGCGAGGGACCCGGGGAGCTGTTTTTT. The rearrangement uses TRBV28 and TRBJ2-2, with 13 nucleotides matching TRBD2. The CDR3 contains 21 residues. The germline CDR1 and CDR2 sequences are MDHEN and SYDVKM. The V and J ends lost 5 bases and 6 bases, in that order; junction bases with no gene match: 21.

J is TRBJ1-5 and V is TRBV19; D unresolved. Germline CDR1 reads LNHDA; CDR2 reads SQIVND (reference sequence). Trimming removed 11 bases from V and 0 bases from J, with 17 bases in between. The length of the CDR3 is 15 residues. The DNA for the CDR3 is TGTGCCTCGAACCCGAAGCCACTTAGCAATCAGCCCCAGCATTTT. This codes for CASNPKPLSNQPQHF.

This rearrangement joins TRBV11-2 to TRBJ2-5, with TRBD2 as a possible D gene (7 bases). This CDR3 is built from 15 residues. Trimming cost V 3 bases and J 4 bases, with 15 bases left between them. Germline V gives CDR1 SGHAT, CDR2 FQNNGV. The CDR3 here is CASSLVRGGVETQYF. The CDR3 coding sequence is TGTGCCAGCAGCTTGGTCAGGGGAGGGGTAGAGACCCAGTACTTC. Full variable domain (remainder filled in from reference TRBV11-2 and TRBJ2-5): EAGVAQSPRYKIIEKRQSVAFWCNPISGHATLYWYQQILGQGPKLLIQFQNNGVVDDSQLPKDRFSAERLKGVDSTLKIQPAKLEDSAVYLCASSLVRGGVETQYFGPGTRLLVL.

The rearrangement links TRBV7-9 to TRBJ1-4; D unresolved. Trimming took 1 base from V and 0 from J, leaving 6 bases between them. The CDR3 is 15 residues long. Per germline, CDR1 SEHNR and CDR2 FQNEAQ (reference sequence). The CDR3 DNA is TGTGCCAGCAGCTTAGAGAGGTCAACTAATGAAAAACTGTTTTTT. Its protein is CASSLERSTNEKLFF.

The chain has TRBV10-3 and TRBJ2-7; a weak D match, TRBD1 (6 bases). Germline V gene data show CDR1 as ENHRY and CDR2 as SYGVKD. Trimming stripped 11 bases from V and 3 bases from J, with 23 bases between. The CDR3 covers 15 residues. CDR3 DNA: TGTGCCTCCCGGGACACTCGGACCTCCGACTACGAGCAGTACTTC. Its protein product is CASRDTRTSDYEQYF.

The chain has TRBV5-1 and TRBJ1-1; the match to TRBD1 covers 7 bases. V lost 6 bases and J lost 3; bases outside the gene matches: 8. The germline V gene encodes CDR1 SGHRS and CDR2 YFSETQ. The CDR3 sequence is 14 residues long. In DNA, the CDR3 is TGCGCCAGCAACGCTGGTCAGGGGGACACTGAAGCTTTCTTT. This encodes CASNAGQGDTEAFF.

This rearrangement joins TRBV7-2 to TRBJ2-2; 13 bases agree with TRBD2. Germline assignment: CDR1 SGHTA and CDR2 FQGNSA. CDR3 length: 17 residues. J was trimmed by 7 bases and V by 4 bases; bases with no gene match: 9. CDR3 amino acids: CASSSRLAGGPNGELFF. Written as DNA, the CDR3 is TGTGCCAGCAGCTCCCGACTAGCGGGGGGCCCCAACGGGGAGCTGTTTTTT.

As for this clone: A junction end diverges from the germline sequence, so it may reflect a read error. The gene calls are TRBV5-1 and TRBJ2-5, with D possibly TRBD1 on 6 matching bases. The CDR3 has 13 amino acids. The germline gives CDR1 SGHRS, CDR2 YFSETQ. The CDR3 sequence is CASYRDRKETQHF. The CDR3 DNA sequence: TGCGCCAGCTACAGGGACCGGAAAGAGACCCAGCACTTC.

The chain joins TRBV4-2 to TRBJ2-2; 10 nucleotides line up with TRBD2. The trim removed 5 bases at V and 9 bases at J, leaving 9 bases unmatched. Germline CDR1 reads LGHNA; CDR2 reads YNFKEQ. The CDR3 length is 15 residues. The CDR3 DNA follows: TGTGCCAGCAGCACATCCCTAGCGGGGGAACGGGAGCTGTTTTTT. Amino acids: CASSTSLAGERELFF.

V gene TRBV4-1 combines with J gene TRBJ2-5; D gene ambiguous. The CDR3 extends over 17 amino acids. The germline gives CDR1 MGHRA, CDR2 YSYEKL. The V end was cut by 3 bases, the J end by 7 bases, with 24 bases between. The CDR3 nucleotides read TGCGCCAGCAGCCAGGGTCCTCTGGGCCCCTCCAAAGGGACCCAGTACTTC. Amino acid sequence: CASSQGPLGPSKGTQYF.

This rearrangement joins TRBV6-5 to TRBJ2-7, with 9 bases identical to TRBD1. The V segment lost 8 bases and the J segment 2 bases; nucleotides outside the gene matches: 7. The germline V gene has CDR1 MNHEY and CDR2 SVGAGI. The CDR3 extends over 14 amino acids. CDR3 DNA sequence: TGTGCCAGCTTAGGACAGGGGATCCCCTACGAGCAGTACTTC. As protein: CASLGQGIPYEQYF.

The chain has TRBV5-1 and TRBJ2-1; maybe TRBD1 (6 bases). The CDR3 spans 14 residues. V was shortened by 4 bases and J by 0 bases, with 8 bases between the two germline ends. Germline V gene sequence: CDR1 SGHRS, CDR2 YFSETQ. The CDR3 bases are TGCGCCAGCAGCACAGGGATCTCCTACAATGAGCAGTTCTTC. Protein product: CASSTGISYNEQFF.

This chain connects TRBV19 to TRBJ1-5; D gene ambiguous. V gave up 3 bases and J gave up 3 bases, with 9 bases separating them. The CDR3 contains 14 residues. The germline gives CDR1 LNHDA, CDR2 SQIVND (reference sequence). The CDR3 sequence is CASSISEVNQPQHF. In nucleotides, the CDR3 is TGTGCCAGTAGTATTTCCGAGGTCAATCAGCCCCAGCATTTT.

V is TRBV5-4 and J is TRBJ2-1; 9 positions agree with TRBD2. V was pared by 4 bases and J by 3 bases, with 5 bases of the junction left unmatched. The germline V gene encodes CDR1 SGHNT and CDR2 YYREEE (reference sequence). The CDR3 consists of 15 residues. The CDR3 DNA sequence: TGTGCCAGCAGCCGAGAGCGGGGGGACTACAATGAGCAGTTCTTC. This encodes CASSRERGDYNEQFF.

The J gene is TRBJ2-2, the V gene TRBV27; tentative D call: TRBD2 (5 bases). The germline V gene has CDR1 MNHEY and CDR2 SMNVEV (reference sequence). This CDR3 has 14 residues. Trimming shortened V by 6 bases and J by 0 bases, and 8 bases separated the two germline ends. CDR3 loop: CASRAGPNTGELFF. DNA of the CDR3: TGTGCCAGCAGGGCGGGCCCGAACACCGGGGAGCTGTTTTTT.

V is TRBV6-1 and J is TRBJ1-2; the match to TRBD1 covers 7 bases. Germline CDR1 and CDR2: MNHNS and SASEGT. J was trimmed by 8 bases and V by 2 bases; bases with no gene match: 14. CDR3 length: 16 residues. CDR3: CASSESAGGRSRGYTF. The CDR3 coding sequence is TGTGCCAGCAGTGAAAGTGCAGGGGGAAGGAGTAGGGGCTACACCTTC.

This clone was detected only once. The chain employs TRBV11-3 and TRBJ1-1, with D unclear. The length of the CDR3 is 15 residues. Germline CDR1 is SGHNT and CDR2 is YENEEA. Trimming removed 0 bases from V and 0 bases from J, with 8 bases in between. DNA for the CDR3: TGTGCCAGCAGCTTAGACGGGTCGTTGAACACTGAAGCTTTCTTT. It encodes CASSLDGSLNTEAFF.

This chain connects TRBV29-1 to TRBJ2-5, with 7 bases aligning to TRBD2. The V segment lost 3 bases and the J segment 3 bases; nucleotides outside the gene matches: 7. Per germline, CDR1 SQVTM and CDR2 ANQGSEA. The CDR3 spans 14 residues. The CDR3 DNA follows: TGCAGCGTTGATCGGGGGGAGACTAAAGAGACCCAGTACTTC. Encoded protein: CSVDRGETKETQYF.

This sequence joins TRBV5-1 and TRBJ1-4; 8 nucleotides match TRBD1. Per the germline V gene, CDR1 is SGHRS and CDR2 is YFSETQ. V lost 0 bases to trimming and J lost 3 bases; unmatched junction nucleotides: 4. The CDR3 length is 16 residues. The CDR3 loop reads CASSLGDRSSNEKLFF. CDR3 sequence (DNA): TGCGCCAGCAGCTTGGGGGACAGGTCTTCTAATGAAAAACTGTTTTTT.

This clone was seen just once. V usage is TRBV7-8 and J usage is TRBJ1-1, with D possibly being TRBD1 (6 bases). This CDR3 is 15 amino acids long. Trimming shortened V by 2 bases and J by 5 bases, and 15 bases separated the two germline ends. CDR1 is SGHVS and CDR2 is FQNEAQ in the germline V gene. The CDR3 is CASSLSARGNTEAFF. Here the CDR3 DNA reads TGTGCCAGCAGCTTATCCGCCAGGGGTAATACTGAAGCTTTCTTT.

J is TRBJ1-2 and V is TRBV6-6, with 7 bases lining up with TRBD1. With 4 bases clipped from V and 7 bases from J, the junction kept 3 bases outside the gene matches. The CDR3 is 12 amino acids. The germline V gene encodes CDR1 MNHNY and CDR2 SVGAGI (reference sequence). CDR3 in amino acids: CASSFDRAGYTF. The CDR3 nucleotides are TGTGCCAGCAGTTTCGACAGGGCTGGCTACACCTTC.

The chain uses TRBV30 and TRBJ2-1; 10 nucleotides match TRBD2. After removal of 4 bases from V and 8 bases from J, the junction contained 2 bases not matched to a gene. The CDR3 is 12 residues long. CDR1 GTSNPN and CDR2 SVGIG come from the germline V gene (reference sequence). CDR3 coding DNA: TGTGCCTGGACTAGCGGGAGCCATGAGCAGTTCTTC. This sequence encodes CAWTSGSHEQFF. Drawing the rest from reference TRBV30 and TRBJ2-1, the complete variable domain is SQTIHQWPATLVQPVGSPLSLECTVEGTSNPNLYWYRQAAGRGLQLLFYSVGIGQISSEVPQNLSASRPQDRQFILSSKKLLLSDSGFYLCAWTSGSHEQFFGPGTRLTVL.

The chain links TRBV9 to TRBJ1-1; D remains ambiguous. V was clipped by 1 base and J by 9 bases, with 10 bases between them. The CDR3 consists of 12 residues. Germline V CDR1 and CDR2: SGDLS, YYNGEE. CDR3 DNA sequence: TGTGCCAGCAGCGTAAACGGGGTTAAAGCTTTCTTT. Translation gives CASSVNGVKAFF.

This rearrangement joins TRBV10-3 to TRBJ2-4; 15 bases are a match to TRBD2. V was pared by 6 bases and J by 1 base, with 10 bases of the junction left unmatched. The germline V gene encodes CDR1 ENHRY and CDR2 SYGVKD. The CDR3 sequence is 19 residues long. The CDR3 nucleotides read TGTGCCATCAGGCCTGAGGGACTAGCGGGGGGTGTGGCCAAAAACATTCAGTACTTC. This translates into CAIRPEGLAGGVAKNIQYF.